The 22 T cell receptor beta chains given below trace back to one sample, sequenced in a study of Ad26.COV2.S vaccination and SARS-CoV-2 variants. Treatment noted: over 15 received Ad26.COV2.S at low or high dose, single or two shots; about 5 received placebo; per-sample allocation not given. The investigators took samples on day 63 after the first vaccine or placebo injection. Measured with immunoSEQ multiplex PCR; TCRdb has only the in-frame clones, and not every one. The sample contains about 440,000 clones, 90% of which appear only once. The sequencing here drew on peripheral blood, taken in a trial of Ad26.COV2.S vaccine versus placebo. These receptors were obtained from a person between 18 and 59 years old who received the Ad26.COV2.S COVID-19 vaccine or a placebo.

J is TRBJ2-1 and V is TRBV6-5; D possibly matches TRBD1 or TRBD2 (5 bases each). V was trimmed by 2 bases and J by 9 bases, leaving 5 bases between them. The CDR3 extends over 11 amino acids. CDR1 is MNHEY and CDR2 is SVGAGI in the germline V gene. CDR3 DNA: TGTGCCAGCAGTTACGGGACTGAGCAGTTCTTC. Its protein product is CASSYGTEQFF.

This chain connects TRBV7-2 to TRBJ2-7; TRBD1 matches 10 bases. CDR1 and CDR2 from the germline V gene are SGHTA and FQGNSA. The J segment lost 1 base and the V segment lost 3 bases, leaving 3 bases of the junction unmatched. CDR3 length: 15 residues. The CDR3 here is CASSFDRGRSYEQYF. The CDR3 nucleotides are TGTGCCAGCAGCTTCGACAGGGGGCGATCCTACGAGCAGTACTTC. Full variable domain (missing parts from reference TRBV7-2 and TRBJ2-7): GAGVSQSPSNKVTEKGKDVELRCDPISGHTALYWYRQSLGQGLEFLIYFQGNSAPDKSGLPSDRFSAERTGGSVSTLTIQRTQQEDSAVYLCASSFDRGRSYEQYFGPGTRLTVT.

CDR3 sequence (DNA): TGTGCCAGCAGTAAAGACGGCTATGGCTACACCTTC. Its translation: CASSKDGYGYTF. The chain combines TRBV6-2 or TRBV6-3 with TRBJ1-2; D not certain. With 5 bases removed from V and 4 bases from J, the gap between germline ends came to 8 bases. Germline loops: CDR1 MNHEY, CDR2 SVGEGT. CDR3 size: 12 residues.

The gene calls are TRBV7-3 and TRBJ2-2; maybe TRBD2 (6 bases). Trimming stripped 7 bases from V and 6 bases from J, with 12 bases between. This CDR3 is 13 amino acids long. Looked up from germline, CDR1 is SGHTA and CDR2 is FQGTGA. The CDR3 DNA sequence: TGTGCCAGCAAGCAGGGAGGCGCCGGGGAGCTGTTTTTT. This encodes CASKQGGAGELFF.

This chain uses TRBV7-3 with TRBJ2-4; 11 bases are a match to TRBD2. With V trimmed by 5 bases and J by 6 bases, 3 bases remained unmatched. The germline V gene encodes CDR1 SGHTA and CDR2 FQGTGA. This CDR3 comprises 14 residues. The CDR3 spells CASSAGTSGNIQYF. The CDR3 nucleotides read TGTGCCAGCAGCGCCGGGACTAGCGGAAACATTCAGTACTTC.

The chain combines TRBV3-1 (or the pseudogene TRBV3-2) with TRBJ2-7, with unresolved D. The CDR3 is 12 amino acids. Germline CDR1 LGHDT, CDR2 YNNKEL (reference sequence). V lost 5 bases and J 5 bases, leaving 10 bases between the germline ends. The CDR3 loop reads CASSDPRNEQYF. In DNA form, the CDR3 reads TGTGCCAGCAGCGACCCCAGGAACGAGCAGTACTTC.

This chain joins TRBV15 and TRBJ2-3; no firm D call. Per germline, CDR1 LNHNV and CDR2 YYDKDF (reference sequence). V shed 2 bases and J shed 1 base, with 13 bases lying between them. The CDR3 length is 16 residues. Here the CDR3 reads CATSRPVRAGTDTQYF. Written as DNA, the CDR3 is TGTGCCACCAGCAGACCCGTCCGGGCCGGCACAGATACGCAGTATTTT. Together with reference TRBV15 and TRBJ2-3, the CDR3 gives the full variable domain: DAMVIQNPRYQVTQFGKPVTLSCSQTLNHNVMYWYQQKSSQAPKLLFHYYDKDFNNEADTPDNFQSRRPNTSFCFLDIRSPGLGDTAMYLCATSRPVRAGTDTQYFGPGTRLTVL.

The DNA of the CDR3 is TGTGCCAGCAGTTTAAATACAGGCGGGGGCTACACCTTC. As protein: CASSLNTGGGYTF. The rearrangement uses TRBV12-3 or TRBV12-4 and TRBJ1-2; D is possibly TRBD1 (5 bases). V shed 2 bases and J shed 8 bases, with 12 bases lying between them. This CDR3 spans 13 amino acids.

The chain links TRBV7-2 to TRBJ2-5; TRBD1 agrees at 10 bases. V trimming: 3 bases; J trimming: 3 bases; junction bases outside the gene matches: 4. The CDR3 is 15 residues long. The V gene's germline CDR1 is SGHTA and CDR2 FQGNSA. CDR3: CASSLSGTGEETQYF. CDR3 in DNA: TGTGCCAGCAGCTTGTCCGGGACAGGGGAAGAGACCCAGTACTTC.

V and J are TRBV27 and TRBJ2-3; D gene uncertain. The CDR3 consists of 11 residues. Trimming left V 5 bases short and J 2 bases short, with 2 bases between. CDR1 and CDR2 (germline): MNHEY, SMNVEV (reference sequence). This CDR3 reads CASSNTDTQYF. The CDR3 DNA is TGTGCCAGCAGTAACACAGATACGCAGTATTTT.

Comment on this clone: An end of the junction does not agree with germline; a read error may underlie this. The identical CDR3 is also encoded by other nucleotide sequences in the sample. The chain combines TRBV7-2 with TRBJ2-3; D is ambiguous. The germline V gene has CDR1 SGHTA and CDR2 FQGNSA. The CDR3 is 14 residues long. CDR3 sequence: CASSLDRSRDTQYF. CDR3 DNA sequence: TGTGCCAGCAGCTTAGATAGAAGCAGAGATACGCAGTATTTT.

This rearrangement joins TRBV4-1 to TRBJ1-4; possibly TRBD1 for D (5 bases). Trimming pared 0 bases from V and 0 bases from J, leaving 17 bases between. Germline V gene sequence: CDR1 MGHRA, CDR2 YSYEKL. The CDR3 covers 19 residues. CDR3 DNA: TGCGCCAGCAGCCAAGAAGGGGCAGGACGAAATTCAACTAATGAAAAACTGTTTTTT. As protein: CASSQEGAGRNSTNEKLFF.

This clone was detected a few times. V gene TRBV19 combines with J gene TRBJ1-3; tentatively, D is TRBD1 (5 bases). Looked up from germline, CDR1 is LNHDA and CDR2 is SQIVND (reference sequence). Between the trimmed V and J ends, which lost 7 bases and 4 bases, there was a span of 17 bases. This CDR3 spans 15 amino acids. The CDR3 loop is CASNLRVRGGNTIYF. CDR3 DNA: TGTGCCAGTAACCTCAGGGTGCGAGGAGGAAACACCATATATTTT.

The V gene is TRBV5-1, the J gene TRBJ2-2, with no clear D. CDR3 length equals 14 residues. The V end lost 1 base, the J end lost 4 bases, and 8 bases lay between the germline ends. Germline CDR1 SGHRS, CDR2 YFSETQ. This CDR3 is CASSLTLSTGELFF. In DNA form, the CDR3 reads TGCGCCAGCAGCTTGACCCTTTCCACCGGGGAGCTGTTTTTT. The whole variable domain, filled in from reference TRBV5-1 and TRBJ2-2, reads KAGVTQTPRYLIKTRGQQVTLSCSPISGHRSVSWYQQTPGQGLQFLFEYFSETQRNKGNFPGRFSGRQFSNSRSEMNVSTLELGDSALYLCASSLTLSTGELFFGEGSRLTVL.

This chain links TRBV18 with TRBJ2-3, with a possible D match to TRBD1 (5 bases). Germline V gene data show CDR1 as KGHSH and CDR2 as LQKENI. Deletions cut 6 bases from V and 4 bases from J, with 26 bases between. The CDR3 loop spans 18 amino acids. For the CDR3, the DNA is TGTGCCAGCTCCCAACTACCACTAACCCCGAAGGGGCCAGATACGCAGTATTTT. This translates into CASSQLPLTPKGPDTQYF. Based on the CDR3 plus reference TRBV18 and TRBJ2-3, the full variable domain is NAGVMQNPRHLVRRRGQEARLRCSPMKGHSHVYWYRQLPEEGLKFMVYLQKENIIDESGMPKERFSAEFPKEGPSILRIQQVVRGDSAAYFCASSQLPLTPKGPDTQYFGPGTRLTVL.

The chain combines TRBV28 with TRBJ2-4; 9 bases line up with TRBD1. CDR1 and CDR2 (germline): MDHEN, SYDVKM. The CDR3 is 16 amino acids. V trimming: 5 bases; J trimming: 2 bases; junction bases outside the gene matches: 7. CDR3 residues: CASSPTGQGTKNIQYF. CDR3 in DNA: TGTGCCAGCAGTCCTACAGGACAGGGGACCAAAAACATTCAGTACTTC. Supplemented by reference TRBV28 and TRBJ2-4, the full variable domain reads DVKVTQSSRYLVKRTGEKVFLECVQDMDHENMFWYRQDPGLGLRLIYFSYDVKMKEKGDIPEGYSVSREKKERFSLILESASTNQTSMYLCASSPTGQGTKNIQYFGAGTRLSVL.

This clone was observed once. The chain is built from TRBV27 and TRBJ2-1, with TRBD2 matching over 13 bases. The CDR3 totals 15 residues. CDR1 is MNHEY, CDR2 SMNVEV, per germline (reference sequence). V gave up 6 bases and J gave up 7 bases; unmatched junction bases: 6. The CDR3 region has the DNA TGTGCCAGCAGCCTACTAGCGGGAGGGAAGAATGAGCAGTTCTTC. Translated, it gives CASSLLAGGKNEQFF.

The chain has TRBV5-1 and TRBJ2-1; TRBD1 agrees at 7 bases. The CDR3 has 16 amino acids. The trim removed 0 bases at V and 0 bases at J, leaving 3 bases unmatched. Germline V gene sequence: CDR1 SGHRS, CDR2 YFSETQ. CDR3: CASSLGQGRSYNEQFF. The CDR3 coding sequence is TGCGCCAGCAGCTTGGGACAGGGCCGCTCCTACAATGAGCAGTTCTTC.

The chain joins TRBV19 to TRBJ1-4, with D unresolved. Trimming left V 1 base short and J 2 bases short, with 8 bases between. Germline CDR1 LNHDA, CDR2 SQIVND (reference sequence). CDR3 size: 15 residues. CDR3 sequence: CASSIGAKTNEKLFF. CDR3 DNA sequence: TGTGCCAGTAGTATAGGGGCCAAGACTAATGAAAAACTGTTTTTT.

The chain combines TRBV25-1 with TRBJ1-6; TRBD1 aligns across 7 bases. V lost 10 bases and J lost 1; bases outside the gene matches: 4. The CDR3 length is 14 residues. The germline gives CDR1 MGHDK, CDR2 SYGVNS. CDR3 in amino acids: CATTGASYNSPLHF. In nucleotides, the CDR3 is TGTGCCACAACAGGGGCTTCCTATAATTCACCCCTCCACTTT.

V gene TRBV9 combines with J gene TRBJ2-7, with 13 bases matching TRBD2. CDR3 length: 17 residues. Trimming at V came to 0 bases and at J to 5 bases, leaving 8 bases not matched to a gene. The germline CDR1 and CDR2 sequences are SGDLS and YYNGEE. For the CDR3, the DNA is TGTGCCAGCAGCGTAGACGGGACTAGCGGGATTCGCGACGAGCAGTACTTC. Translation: CASSVDGTSGIRDEQYF.

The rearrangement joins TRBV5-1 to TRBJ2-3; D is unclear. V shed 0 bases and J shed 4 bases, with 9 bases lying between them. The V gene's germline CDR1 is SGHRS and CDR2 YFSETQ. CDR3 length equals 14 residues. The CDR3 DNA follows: TGCGCCAGCAGCTTGGAGGGATCGCCAGATACGCAGTATTTT. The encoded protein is CASSLEGSPDTQYF.